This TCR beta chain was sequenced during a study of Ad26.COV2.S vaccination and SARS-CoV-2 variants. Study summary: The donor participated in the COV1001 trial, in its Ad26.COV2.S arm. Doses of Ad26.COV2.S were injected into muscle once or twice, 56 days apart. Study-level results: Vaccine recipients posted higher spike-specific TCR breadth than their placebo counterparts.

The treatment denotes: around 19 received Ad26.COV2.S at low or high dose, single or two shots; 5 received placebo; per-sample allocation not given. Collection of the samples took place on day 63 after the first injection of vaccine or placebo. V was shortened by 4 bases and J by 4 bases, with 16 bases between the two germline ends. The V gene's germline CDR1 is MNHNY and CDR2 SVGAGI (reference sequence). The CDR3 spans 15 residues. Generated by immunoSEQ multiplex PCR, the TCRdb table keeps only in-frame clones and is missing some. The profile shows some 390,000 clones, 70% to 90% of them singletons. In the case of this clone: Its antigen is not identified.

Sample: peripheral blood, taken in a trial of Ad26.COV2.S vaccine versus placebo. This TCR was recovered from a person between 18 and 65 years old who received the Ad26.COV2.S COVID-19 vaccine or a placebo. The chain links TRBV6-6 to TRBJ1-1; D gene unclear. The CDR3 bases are TGTGCCAGCAGTTCGGGTACAGCCTTGGGCACTGAAGCTTTCTTT. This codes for CASSSGTALGTEAFF.